What follows are 16 T cell receptor beta chains derived from one specimen sequenced in a study of blood T cell repertoires in COVID-19. Some clones are missing from TCRdb's copy, which holds only in-frame ones; the method was immunoSEQ multiplex PCR. The data contain about 200,000 clones, about 90% of them seen just once; the ten biggest clones take up approximately 7.6%. Sequenced: PBMCs or T cells enriched from blood (not recorded which). The receptor set was obtained from a young woman who had recovered from COVID-19.

This clone was observed a single time. The genes are TRBV7-8 and TRBJ1-1; D is unresolved. Germline V gene lookup returns CDR1 SGHVS and CDR2 FQNEAQ. With 4 bases removed from V and 3 bases from J, the gap between germline ends came to 15 bases. This CDR3 spans 15 amino acids. CDR3 in amino acids: CASSSPQLIYTEAFF. The DNA of the CDR3 is TGTGCCAGCAGCTCCCCACAGCTTATTTACACTGAAGCTTTCTTT. Filled out from reference TRBV7-8 and TRBJ1-1, the complete variable domain reads GAGVSQSPRYKVAKRGQDVALRCDPISGHVSLFWYQQALGQGPEFLTYFQNEAQLDKSGLPSDRFFAERPEGSVSTLKIQRTQQEDSAVYLCASSSPQLIYTEAFFGQGTRLTVV.

This rearrangement joins TRBV2 to TRBJ1-5; D gene ambiguous. Between the trimmed V and J ends, which lost 4 bases and 3 bases, there was a span of 13 bases. Germline V gene lookup returns CDR1 SNHLY and CDR2 FYNNEI. CDR3 length: 15 amino acids. CDR3 coding DNA: TGTGCCAGCAGTGGGAGGTTACAGAACAATCAGCCCCAGCATTTT. This encodes CASSGRLQNNQPQHF.

This clone appeared a few times. The chain has TRBV7-2 and TRBJ2-3; TRBD2 might be the D (5 bases). V was pared by 3 bases and J by 0 bases, with 10 bases between. The CDR3 length is 15 residues. CDR1 and CDR2 (germline): SGHTA, FQGNSA. CDR3 protein: CASSFSRTSTDTQYF. The CDR3 DNA sequence: TGTGCCAGCAGCTTTTCCCGGACTAGCACAGATACGCAGTATTTT.

The rearrangement uses TRBV6-5 and TRBJ2-2; 10 bases align to TRBD2. CDR1 is MNHEY and CDR2 is SVGAGI in the germline V gene. This CDR3 region has 16 residues. V lost 2 bases and J lost 3; bases outside the gene matches: 3. The DNA for the CDR3 is TGTGCCAGCAGTTACACCGGACTAGCGGACACCGGGGAGCTGTTTTTT. Protein: CASSYTGLADTGELFF.

The chain employs TRBV24-1 and TRBJ1-2, with 7 bases identical to TRBD1. The germline gives CDR1 KGHDR, CDR2 SFDVKD. The CDR3 totals 15 residues. With 2 bases clipped from V and 3 bases from J, the junction kept 5 bases outside the gene matches. The CDR3 bases are TGTGCCACCAGTGATTCCCGACAGGGTTACTATGGCTACACCTTC. Translated: CATSDSRQGYYGYTF.

V and J are TRBV28 and TRBJ1-1; 7 bases agree with TRBD1. The CDR3 contains 14 residues. Per germline, CDR1 MDHEN and CDR2 SYDVKM. J gave up 11 bases and V 6 bases, and 15 bases lay outside the gene matches. CDR3 loop: CASSDITGVVYAFF. The CDR3, as DNA: TGTGCCAGCAGCGATATTACAGGGGTAGTGTATGCTTTCTTT. Full variable domain (rest looked up from reference TRBV28 and TRBJ1-1): DVKVTQSSRYLVKRTGEKVFLECVQDMDHENMFWYRQDPGLGLRLIYFSYDVKMKEKGDIPEGYSVSREKKERFSLILESASTNQTSMYLCASSDITGVVYAFFGQGTRLTVV.

The chain employs TRBV27 and TRBJ1-3, with TRBD1 as a possible D gene (6 bases). The V gene lost 3 bases and the J gene lost 0 bases, with 9 bases spanning the gap. Germline CDR1 MNHEY, CDR2 SMNVEV (reference sequence). The CDR3 covers 15 residues. The CDR3 reads CASSFGQPSGNTIYF. The CDR3 coding sequence is TGTGCCAGCAGTTTCGGACAGCCCTCTGGAAACACCATATATTTT.

This rearrangement joins TRBV2 to TRBJ2-6, with 8 bases matching TRBD2. The CDR3 runs to 15 residues. Germline assignment: CDR1 SNHLY and CDR2 FYNNEI. The trim removed 6 bases at V and 4 bases at J, leaving 5 bases unmatched. Here the CDR3 DNA reads TGTGCCAGCAGCCCGACTAGCGTAGGGGCCAACGTCCTGACTTTC. This translates into CASSPTSVGANVLTF.

V usage is TRBV24-1 and J usage is TRBJ2-3; TRBD2 matches at 8 bases. V was pared by 0 bases and J by 3 bases, with 7 bases of the junction left unmatched. This CDR3 spans 17 amino acids. From germline, CDR1 is KGHDR and CDR2 SFDVKD. The CDR3 is CATSDLRSSGLTDTQYF. CDR3 nucleotides: TGTGCCACCAGTGATTTGCGGTCTAGCGGGCTTACAGATACGCAGTATTTT.

V gene TRBV28 combines with J gene TRBJ2-2; D perhaps matches TRBD1 (5 bases). The germline gives CDR1 MDHEN, CDR2 SYDVKM. Trimming removed 1 base at V and 4 bases at J, with 13 bases between. The CDR3 runs 16 residues. Here the CDR3 DNA reads TGTGCCAGCAGTTTATTAGGGGCCCCGGGCACCGGGGAGCTGTTTTTT. It yields the protein CASSLLGAPGTGELFF.

The rearrangement uses TRBV30 and TRBJ1-6; TRBD1 aligns across 10 bases. Germline lookup yields CDR1 GTSNPN and CDR2 SVGIG (reference sequence). The CDR3 consists of 13 residues. V shed 5 bases and J 9 bases; nucleotides not matched to a gene: 4. CDR3 residues: CAWGGTGVSPLHF. Written as DNA, the CDR3 is TGTGCCTGGGGTGGGACAGGGGTTTCACCCCTCCACTTT.

J is TRBJ1-2 and V is TRBV28; D ambiguous. This CDR3 spans 11 amino acids. The ends were cut back, 4 bases at V and 7 bases at J, with 7 bases in the middle. The germline V gene has CDR1 MDHEN and CDR2 SYDVKM. The CDR3 bases are TGTGCCAGCAGTTCGGGGTTTGGCTACACCTTC. As protein: CASSSGFGYTF.

V gene TRBV2 combines with J gene TRBJ2-2; TRBD1 aligns across 12 bases. The germline gives CDR1 SNHLY, CDR2 FYNNEI. The CDR3 extends over 16 amino acids. V was clipped by 5 bases and J by 2 bases; unmatched bases: 3. Here the CDR3 reads CASSYGTGGNTGELFF. CDR3 in DNA: TGTGCCAGCAGTTACGGGACAGGGGGCAACACCGGGGAGCTGTTTTTT. Together with reference TRBV2 and TRBJ2-2, the CDR3 gives the full variable domain: EPEVTQTPSHQVTQMGQEVILRCVPISNHLYFYWYRQILGQKVEFLVSFYNNEISEKSEIFDDQFSVERPDGSNFTLKIRSTKLEDSAMYFCASSYGTGGNTGELFFGEGSRLTVL.

The chain recombines TRBV19 with TRBJ1-4, with D possibly matching TRBD1 (5 bases). Germline CDR1 is LNHDA and CDR2 is SQIVND (reference sequence). Deletions cut 4 bases from V and 2 bases from J, with 14 bases between. The CDR3 loop spans 16 amino acids. CDR3 loop: CASSTTVGFTNEKLFF. The DNA for the CDR3 is TGTGCCAGTAGTACGACAGTTGGCTTCACTAATGAAAAACTGTTTTTT.

The genes are TRBV7-2 and TRBJ2-7; D ambiguous. Trimming stripped 3 bases from V and 5 bases from J, with 8 bases between. The germline V gene encodes CDR1 SGHTA and CDR2 FQGNSA. This CDR3 region has 12 residues. CDR3 coding DNA: TGTGCCAGCAGCTTCTCGTACAACGAGCAGTACTTC. This gives the protein CASSFSYNEQYF. Together with reference TRBV7-2 and TRBJ2-7, the CDR3 gives the full variable domain: GAGVSQSPSNKVTEKGKDVELRCDPISGHTALYWYRQSLGQGLEFLIYFQGNSAPDKSGLPSDRFSAERTGGSVSTLTIQRTQQEDSAVYLCASSFSYNEQYFGPGTRLTVT.

The chain combines TRBV4-1 with TRBJ1-5, with D perhaps TRBD1 (5 bases). The CDR3 covers 15 residues. Germline V gene data show CDR1 as MGHRA and CDR2 as YSYEKL. Between the trimmed V and J ends, which lost 0 bases and 7 bases, there was a span of 13 bases. In DNA, the CDR3 is TGCGCCAGCAGCCAAGACCGGCAGGGTAGCCAGCCCCAGCATTTT. It codes for CASSQDRQGSQPQHF.